The 15 T cell receptor beta chains listed next were all sequenced from one sample in a study of kidney transplant recipient with SARS-CoV-2 infection. TCRdb re-derived calls from the reads in MiXCR, one entry per CDR3 protein. Of about 250,000 distinct CDR3 sequences in the sample, roughly 26% were seen once. Sequenced material: a blood sample, taken at baseline and on day 111 from a kidney transplant recipient. These receptors were collected from a young adult male patient who had COVID-19 and was a kidney transplant recipient. Some T cells may arise from the graft donor.

In this sample, this clonotype turned up once. The junction does not match germline at one end; this may be a read error. This rearrangement joins TRBV7-8 to TRBJ2-5, with D uncertain. The germline V gene encodes CDR1 SGHVS and CDR2 FQNEAQ. CDR3 size: 16 residues. CDR3 sequence: CTSSLPAVSREETQYF. The DNA of the CDR3 is TGTACCAGCAGCTTACCCGCAGTGTCTAGGGAAGAGACCCAGTACTTC.

In this sample, this clonotype turned up many times. This chain joins TRBV12-5 and TRBJ1-2; perhaps TRBD1 as D (5 bases). Germline V CDR1 and CDR2: LGHNT, FRNRAP. The CDR3 contains 17 residues. V was trimmed by 5 bases and J by 4 bases, leaving 23 bases between them. In DNA form, the CDR3 reads TGTGCTAGTGGTGGGGGTAATTTGCAGGGAAAGACCTATGGCTACACCTTC. This gives the protein CASGGGNLQGKTYGYTF. The full variable domain, rest sourced from reference TRBV12-5 and TRBJ1-2, is DARVTQTPRHKVTEMGQEVTMRCQPILGHNTVFWYRQTMMQGLELLAYFRNRAPLDDSGMPKDRFSAEMPDATLATLKIQPSEPRDSAVYFCASGGGNLQGKTYGYTFGSGTRLTVV.

This clonotype appeared many times. This chain connects TRBV6-5 to TRBJ1-2; D is uncertain. Germline V lookup: CDR1 MNHEY, CDR2 SVGAGI. CDR3 length: 17 residues. V was trimmed by 4 bases and J by 4 bases, leaving 22 bases between them. CDR3 loop: CASSSRNSMRKTYGYTF. Written as DNA, the CDR3 is TGTGCCAGCAGTTCGAGAAACTCTATGCGAAAGACCTATGGCTACACCTTC.

This clonotype occurred a few times. Possible read error: a much larger clone is one base away. The V call is TRBV5-1, the J call TRBJ2-6, with unresolved D. CDR3 length equals 16 residues. Germline values: CDR1 SGHRS, CDR2 YFSETQ. The CDR3 bases are TGCGCCGGCAGCTCGTCTTGGGGTGCTGGGGCCAACGTCCTGACTTTC. This translates into CAGSSSWGAGANVLTF.

Concerning this clonotype itself: A clone one base away is much larger, so this may be a read error. V and J are TRBV30 and TRBJ1-5; TRBD1 might be the D (6 bases). Germline V gene sequence: CDR1 GTSNPN, CDR2 SVGIG (reference sequence). There are 13 residues in the CDR3. The CDR3 reads CAWSEGDYQPRHF. The CDR3 region has the DNA TGTGCCTGGAGTGAGGGGGACTATCAGCCCCGGCATTTT.

A note on this clonotype: A much more abundant neighbour one base away suggests this may be a read error. The chain links TRBV19 to TRBJ1-1, with D unresolved. There are 13 residues in the CDR3. Germline CDR1 LNHDA, CDR2 SQIVND (reference sequence). Trimming stripped 9 bases from V and 3 bases from J, with 14 bases between. CDR3 amino acids: CASKGRRDTEAFF. The CDR3 DNA reads TGTGCCAGCAAAGGGCGGAGGGACACTGAAGCTTTCTTT.

This clonotype was observed many times. V usage is TRBV6-5 and J usage is TRBJ2-1; D is perhaps TRBD1 (6 bases). The CDR3 loop spans 16 amino acids. Germline lookup yields CDR1 MNHEY and CDR2 SVGAGI. Deletions cut 5 bases from V and 0 bases from J, with 14 bases between. Written as DNA, the CDR3 is TGTGCCAGCAGTGGACAGCCCGAAAGCTCCTACAATGAGCAGTTCTTC. Translated: CASSGQPESSYNEQFF.

Comments on this clonotype: A much more abundant neighbour one base away suggests this may be a read error. The rearrangement links TRBV27 to TRBJ1-6, with D perhaps TRBD1 (6 bases). Germline V gene lookup returns CDR1 MNHEY and CDR2 SMNVEV (reference sequence). V lost 3 bases, J lost 7 bases, and 16 bases lay in between. The CDR3 is 16 residues long. CDR3 in DNA: TGTGCCAGCAGTTTGGCGGTTAACAGGGAGAATTCACCCCTCCACTTT. The encoded protein is CASSLAVNRENSPLHF.

Ten or more counts support this clonotype. At one of its ends the junction is not consistent with the germline gene, which may arise from a read error. The rearrangement uses TRBV6-2 or TRBV6-3 and TRBJ2-6; D is uncertain. Per the germline V gene, CDR1 is MNHEY and CDR2 is SVGEGT. The CDR3 is 13 amino acids. CDR3 in amino acids: CASSYSGANVLTF. For the CDR3, the DNA is TGTGCCAGCAGCTACTCTGGGGCCAACGTCCTGACTTTC.

The chain joins TRBV15 to TRBJ2-3; tentative D call: TRBD2 (5 bases). The CDR3 length is 15 residues. Germline CDR1 LNHNV, CDR2 YYDKDF (reference sequence). Trimming removed 0 bases from V and 0 bases from J, with 7 bases in between. CDR3 sequence reads: CATSRDLASTDTQYF. CDR3 nucleotide sequence: TGTGCCACCAGCAGAGATCTAGCTAGCACAGATACGCAGTATTTT.

There are many counts of this clonotype. The chain combines TRBV28 with TRBJ2-7, with D tentatively TRBD1 (6 bases). V was clipped by 7 bases and J by 0 bases, with 16 bases between them. The CDR3 has 15 amino acids. Germline V CDR1 and CDR2: MDHEN, SYDVKM. CDR3 sequence reads: CASNRRGSSSYEQYF. The CDR3 nucleotides read TGTGCCAGCAACAGAAGGGGGTCGTCCTCCTACGAGCAGTACTTC.

This clonotype occurred many times. This chain connects TRBV12-3 or TRBV12-4 to TRBJ1-2; D is unclear. The CDR3 contains 17 residues. Trimming pared 5 bases from V and 4 bases from J, leaving 23 bases between. The CDR3 nucleotides are TGTGCCAGCAGTCCCGTCGTCAGCTTCCGAAAGACCTATGGCTACACCTTC. It translates to CASSPVVSFRKTYGYTF.

The chain joins TRBV6-5 to TRBJ2-7; 7 nucleotides line up with TRBD1. The CDR3 sequence is 14 residues long. V lost 7 bases and J lost 2; bases outside the gene matches: 8. From germline, CDR1 is MNHEY and CDR2 SVGAGI. The CDR3 sequence is CASTQQGSPYEQYF. The CDR3, as DNA: TGTGCCAGCACTCAACAGGGGAGTCCCTACGAGCAGTACTTC.

This chain links TRBV24-1 with TRBJ2-3; D possibly matches TRBD1 or TRBD2 (5 bases each). The CDR3 totals 14 residues. Looked up from germline, CDR1 is KGHDR and CDR2 is SFDVKD. Trimming pared 2 bases from V and 4 bases from J, leaving 9 bases between. CDR3 in DNA: TGTGCCACCAGTGATTCTCGGGGACCAGATACGCAGTATTTT. Its translation is CATSDSRGPDTQYF.

A remark on this clonotype: A single base separates this from a much larger clone, so it may be a read error. The chain couples TRBV6-9 to TRBJ1-2; no clear D gene. Germline V CDR1 and CDR2: MNHGY, SVAAGI. Trimming cost V 5 bases and J 4 bases, with 23 bases left between them. This CDR3 comprises 17 residues. This CDR3 reads CASSVVAPYGRTYGYTF. Here the CDR3 DNA reads TGTGCCAGCAGTGTTGTAGCGCCTTACGGAAGGACCTATGGCTACACCTTC.